This TCR beta chain is from a study of OX40 agonist ivuxolimab in advanced cancers. Study-level background: Patients' therapy was ivuxolimab, an antibody that acts as an agonist of OX40 (CD134). Study observations and caveats: On average, a greater number of expanded clones characterised CD8+ T cells relative to CD4+. Researchers did not determine the expanded peripheral T cells' antigen specificity.

Generated by immunoSEQ multiplex PCR, the TCRdb table keeps only in-frame clones and is missing some. The sample has some 140,000 clones; 90% are singletons. This clone was seen only a few times. Its antigen is not known. Trimming removed 0 bases from V and 5 bases from J, with 13 bases in between. The CDR3 runs 15 residues. Germline CDR1 reads KGHSH; CDR2 reads LQKENI. Systemic immunosuppression or a history of autoimmune disease excluded patients. The sequence derives from an adult with an advanced solid tumor such as melanoma, head and neck, liver or kidney cancer. The chain uses TRBV18 and TRBJ1-1; D remains ambiguous. The sequenced sample was CD4+ or CD8+ T cells sorted from blood, obtained in a trial of the OX40 agonist ivuxolimab. The CDR3 protein is CASSPPRVKATEAFF. The CDR3 DNA reads TGTGCCAGCTCACCACCGAGGGTTAAGGCGACTGAAGCTTTCTTT.